This record looks at one T cell receptor beta chain sequence and its context. This receptor's antigen is unknown. Nothing much larger sits one base from this clone, and base qualities are not available. The sample is drawn from a study of post-analysis software for immune sequencing data (dated by TCRdb to the mid-2010s). Regarding the complete study: Relapsing-remitting, secondary progressive and progressive-relapsing multiple sclerosis were recorded as disease courses, and subtype annotation was lacking for some patients. A subset of samples was prepared in parallel using single-end sample barcoding, then pooled and co-amplified after Illumina adapter ligation. The patient repertoires were compared against approximately ten previously published healthy control repertoires obtained from donors aged about 6 to 25 years.

The library was made by PCR. The reads were generated on an Illumina HiSeq 2500. To reduce PCR and sequencing biases, unique molecular identifiers were built into the TCR beta cDNA libraries. Approximately 500,000 cDNA molecules were obtained per 1 to 10 million input T cells, so each molecule approximated one T cell. Patient libraries were prepared and sequenced with the same protocol used for the earlier healthy control dataset. Samples belonging to the same batch were prepared together, multiplexed and sequenced on a shared HiSeq lane. On the study's bioinformatics: Raw barcoded reads were processed with MIGEC, discarding single-read molecular identifier groups before consensus assembly and CDR3 extraction. VDJtools was used for post-analysis of the clonotype tables, and diversity was normalized by down-sampling every dataset to the size of the smallest sample. In repertoire overlap clustering, CDR3 amino acid sequences, but not nucleotide sequences, were matched to correct batch-related cross-sample contamination. The public reads were reprocessed in TCRdb via fastp at Q25 and MiXCR, keeping in-frame beta chains. Each CDR3 protein gets just one entry, which takes the most common genes and DNA from the rows behind it. The V and J calls and clone size are TCRdb's, not the authors'. This sample comprises hundreds of thousands of distinct CDR3 sequences, roughly 50% of them detected only once. Approximately 4.2% of the sample lies in the top ten.

TCR beta repertoires were profiled from peripheral blood of some 13 young patients with multiple sclerosis to demonstrate the VDJtools post-analysis software. The multiple sclerosis patients were children and adolescents ranging in age from roughly 6 to 16 years. What the work shows at the level of the full study, not this receptor alone: The control group was slightly older than the multiple sclerosis patient group. Significantly lower normalized Chao1 diversity was found in multiple sclerosis patients than in controls, suggesting substantial peripheral T-cell clonal expansion. Direct clustering with F measure revealed strong co-clustering of samples prepared in the same batch, which led to a batch-effect correction. Four to six TRBV segments, including TRBV5-6, TRBV5-1 and TRBV20-1, were significantly more frequent in patients than controls.

The germline V gene (reference sequence) supplies CDR1 DFQATT and CDR2 SNEGSKA. The CDR3 runs 15 residues from the cysteine to the phenylalanine. CDR3 DNA is the only sequence kept; it has 45 bases, read in frame from the first base. Trimming costs V 1 base and J 4 bases, and their ends lie 17 bases apart. This receptor chain uses TRBV20-1 and TRBJ2-7; the D gene may be TRBD1 or TRBD2, since each aligns over 5 bases. The sequence was obtained from a girl aged 5-17 years with multiple sclerosis. Sequences were obtained from blood. The bases are TGCAGTGCTAGAGCCTCCGGGACCCTCGTTTACGAGCAGTACTTC. Its coded protein is CSARASGTLVYEQYF.